Here is one T cell receptor (beta chain) with its context. The data are from a study of blood T cell repertoires in COVID-19. Using immunoSEQ multiplex PCR, the repertoire was profiled, and TCRdb retains in-frame clones only, with some absent. The sample carries 200,000 or so clones, around four fifths recorded once. Germline CDR1 and CDR2: MNHEY and SMNVEV (reference sequence). Trimming left V 0 bases short and J 4 bases short, with 12 bases between. This CDR3 is built from 15 residues. The chain is built from TRBV27 and TRBJ1-2; D is perhaps TRBD1 (5 bases). The specimen was peripheral blood. This TCR was sampled from a man in his 60s with COVID-19, enrolled during active disease. The CDR3 sequence is CASSLSVAGFYGYTF. The CDR3 nucleotides are TGTGCCAGCAGTTTATCGGTAGCAGGGTTCTATGGCTACACCTTC.